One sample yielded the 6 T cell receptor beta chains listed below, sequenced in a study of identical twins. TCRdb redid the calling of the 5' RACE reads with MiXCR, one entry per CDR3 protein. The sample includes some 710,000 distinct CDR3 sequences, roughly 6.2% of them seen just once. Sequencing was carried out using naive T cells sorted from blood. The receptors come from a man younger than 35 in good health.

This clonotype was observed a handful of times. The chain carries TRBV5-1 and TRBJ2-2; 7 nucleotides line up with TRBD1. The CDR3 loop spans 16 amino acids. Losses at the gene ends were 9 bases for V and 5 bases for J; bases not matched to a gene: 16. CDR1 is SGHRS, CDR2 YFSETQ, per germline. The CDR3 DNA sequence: TGCGCCACCACCGAGGTGATGACAGGGAAAACCGGGGAGCTGTTTTTT. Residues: CATTEVMTGKTGELFF.

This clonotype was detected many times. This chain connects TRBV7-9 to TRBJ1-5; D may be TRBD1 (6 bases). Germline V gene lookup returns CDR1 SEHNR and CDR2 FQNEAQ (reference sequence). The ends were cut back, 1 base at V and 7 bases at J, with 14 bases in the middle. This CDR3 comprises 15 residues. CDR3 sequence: CASSLGTGSMQPQHF. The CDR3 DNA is TGTGCCAGCAGCTTAGGAACAGGGTCCATGCAGCCCCAGCATTTT.

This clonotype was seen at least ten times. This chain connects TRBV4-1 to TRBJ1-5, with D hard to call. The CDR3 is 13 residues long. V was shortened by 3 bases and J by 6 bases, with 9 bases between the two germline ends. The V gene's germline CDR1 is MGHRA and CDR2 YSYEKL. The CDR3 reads CASSQWYTQPQHF. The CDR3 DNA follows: TGCGCCAGCAGCCAGTGGTATACTCAGCCCCAGCATTTT.

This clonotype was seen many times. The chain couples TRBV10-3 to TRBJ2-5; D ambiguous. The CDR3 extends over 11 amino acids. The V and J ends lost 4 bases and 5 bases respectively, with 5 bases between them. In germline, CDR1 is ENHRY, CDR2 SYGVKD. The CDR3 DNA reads TGTGCCATCAGTGTAGGGGAGACCCAGTACTTC. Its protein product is CAISVGETQYF.

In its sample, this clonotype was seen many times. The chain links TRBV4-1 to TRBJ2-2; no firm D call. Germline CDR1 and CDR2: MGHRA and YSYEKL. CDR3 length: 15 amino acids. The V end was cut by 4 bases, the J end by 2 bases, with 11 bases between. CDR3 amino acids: CASSPFPKNTGELFF. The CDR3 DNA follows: TGCGCCAGCAGCCCATTCCCAAAAAACACCGGGGAGCTGTTTTTT.

CDR3: CASSLSGSRLAGRYNEQFF. CDR3 coding DNA: TGTGCCAGCAGTTTATCAGGGTCTCGGCTCGCCGGGAGATACAATGAGCAGTTCTTC. J is TRBJ2-1 and V is TRBV27, with D perhaps TRBD2 (6 bases). This CDR3 spans 19 amino acids. With 0 bases removed from V and 4 bases from J, the gap between germline ends came to 22 bases. Germline loops: CDR1 MNHEY, CDR2 SMNVEV (reference sequence).